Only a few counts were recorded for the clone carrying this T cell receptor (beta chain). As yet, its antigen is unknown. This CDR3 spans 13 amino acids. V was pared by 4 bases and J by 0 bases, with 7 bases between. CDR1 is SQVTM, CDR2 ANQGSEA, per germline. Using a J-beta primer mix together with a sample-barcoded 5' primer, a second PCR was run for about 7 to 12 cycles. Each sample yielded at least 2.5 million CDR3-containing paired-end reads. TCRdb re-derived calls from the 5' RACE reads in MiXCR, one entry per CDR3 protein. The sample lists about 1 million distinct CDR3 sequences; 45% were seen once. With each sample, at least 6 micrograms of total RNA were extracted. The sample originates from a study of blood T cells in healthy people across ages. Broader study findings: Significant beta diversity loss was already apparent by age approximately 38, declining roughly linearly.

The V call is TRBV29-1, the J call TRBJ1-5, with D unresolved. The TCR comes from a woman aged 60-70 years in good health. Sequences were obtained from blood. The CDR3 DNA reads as TGCAGCGTTGGGCACAATAGCAATCAGCCCCAGCATTTT. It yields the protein CSVGHNSNQPQHF.